This T cell receptor (beta chain) was identified during a study of regulatory T cells in long-lasting Graves disease. The overall study: The term persistent Graves' disease signified upward of 5 years on antithyroid drugs with positive TSH receptor antibodies. Study-level points and caveats: TRBV28, TRBJ1-2 and TRBJ2-5 emerged as the favored segments in persistent disease.

This clonotype was recorded at least ten times. The antigen is unknown. The time point was: persistent/refractory GD, antithyroid drugs over 5 years with positive TRAb. Construction of the TCR library relied on RNA isolated from PBMCs. Arm-PCR of CDR3 regions and iRepertoire HTBI primers were used to build TCR beta libraries. Each CDR3 protein is one row after TCRdb ran MiXCR on the multiplex PCR reads. The data show 390,000 or so distinct CDR3 sequences, 20% to 25% seen once. Trimming removed 4 bases from V and 4 bases from J, with 11 bases in between. CDR1 is MNHEY, CDR2 SMNVEV, per germline (reference sequence). This CDR3 is built from 13 residues.

The chain combines TRBV27 with TRBJ2-7; D is ambiguous. This specimen was peripheral blood mononuclear cells (PBMCs), taken when the disease was refractory, from a patient treated with antithyroid drugs. This clonotype originated in a woman aged 40 to 55 with Graves disease. The CDR3 reads CASSYKSVYEQYF. CDR3 DNA sequence: TGTGCCAGCAGTTATAAGTCCGTTTACGAGCAGTACTTC.